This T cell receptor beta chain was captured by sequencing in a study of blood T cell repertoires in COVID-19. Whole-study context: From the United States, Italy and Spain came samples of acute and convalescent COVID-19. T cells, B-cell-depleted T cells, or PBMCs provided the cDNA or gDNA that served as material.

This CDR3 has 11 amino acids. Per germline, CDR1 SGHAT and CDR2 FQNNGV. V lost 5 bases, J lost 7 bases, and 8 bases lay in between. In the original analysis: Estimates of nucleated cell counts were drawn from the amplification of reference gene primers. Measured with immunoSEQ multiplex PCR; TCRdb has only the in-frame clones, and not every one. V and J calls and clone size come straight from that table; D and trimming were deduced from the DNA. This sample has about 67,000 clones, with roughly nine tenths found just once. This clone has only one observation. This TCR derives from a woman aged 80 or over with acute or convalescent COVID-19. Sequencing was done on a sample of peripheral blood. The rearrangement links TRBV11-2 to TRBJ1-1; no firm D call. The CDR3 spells CASSPYNEAFF. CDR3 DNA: TGTGCCAGCAGCCCTTATAATGAAGCTTTCTTT.